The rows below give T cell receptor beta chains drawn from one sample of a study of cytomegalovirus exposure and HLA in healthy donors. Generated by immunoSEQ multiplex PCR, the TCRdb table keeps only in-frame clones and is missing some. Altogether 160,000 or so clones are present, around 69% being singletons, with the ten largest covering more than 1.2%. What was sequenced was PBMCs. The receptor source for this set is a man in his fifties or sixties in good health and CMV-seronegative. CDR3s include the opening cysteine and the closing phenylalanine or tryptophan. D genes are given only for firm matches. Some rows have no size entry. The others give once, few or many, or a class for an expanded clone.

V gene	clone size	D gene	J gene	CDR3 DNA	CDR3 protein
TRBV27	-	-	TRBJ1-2	TGTGCCAGCAGTTTATCGATCGGGGGGAATGGCTACACCTTC	CASSLSIGGNGYTF
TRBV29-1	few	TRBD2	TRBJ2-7	TGCAGCGTTGAAGTTGGTGGCGGGAGAGGCGAGCAGTACTTC	CSVEVGGGRGEQYF
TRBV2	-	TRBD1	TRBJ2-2	TGTGCCAGCAGAGTACAGGGGGTCGGGGAGCTGTTTTTT	CASRVQGVGELFF
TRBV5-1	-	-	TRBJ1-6	TGCGCCAGCAGACGGGGAGACTATAATTCACCCCTCCACTTT	CASRRGDYNSPLHF
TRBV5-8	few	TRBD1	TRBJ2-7	TGTGCCAGCAGCTTGGCCGGGACAGGATTCTCCTACGAGCAGTACTTC	CASSLAGTGFSYEQYF
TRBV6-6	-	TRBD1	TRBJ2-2	TGTGCCAGCAGTTTGACAGGGGCCACGAACACCGGGGAGCTGTTTTTT	CASSLTGATNTGELFF
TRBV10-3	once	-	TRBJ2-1	TGTGCCATCAGTGAGAGTGCGGGCGGGCACTACAATGAGCAGTTCTTC	CAISESAGGHYNEQFF
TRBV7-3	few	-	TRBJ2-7	TGTGCCAGCAGCCCCGGACAGCGTTACGAGCAGTACTTC	CASSPGQRYEQYF
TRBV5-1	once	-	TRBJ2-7	TGCGCCAGCAGCTCCTCGGGGGACTCCTCCTACGAGCAGTACTTC	CASSSSGDSSYEQYF
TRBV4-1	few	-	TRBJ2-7	TGCGCCAGCAGCCAAGAAGGCCTTGGCTTGCGGGAGCAGTACTTC	CASSQEGLGLREQYF
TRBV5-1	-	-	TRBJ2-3	TGCGCCAGCAGCGTAACAGGGTCTAGCACAGATACGCAGTATTTT	CASSVTGSSTDTQYF
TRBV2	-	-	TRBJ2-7	TGTGCCAGCAGGGCCGCGGGCTCCCCCATCTACGAGCAGTACTTC	CASRAAGSPIYEQYF
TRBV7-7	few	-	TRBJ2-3	TGTGCCAGCAGCTTAGCTCCAGGGGCGCGAGATACGCAGTATTTT	CASSLAPGARDTQYF
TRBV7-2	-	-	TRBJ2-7	TGTGCCAGCAGCTTCCTTCATCTCAGAGGTGGCTACGAGCAGTACTTC	CASSFLHLRGGYEQYF
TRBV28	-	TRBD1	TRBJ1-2	TGTGCCAGCAGTTTATGGACAGGGGTAGGGGGCTACACCTTC	CASSLWTGVGGYTF
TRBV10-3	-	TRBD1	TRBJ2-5	TGTGCCGTAAAGGGACAGGGTGGCCAAGAGACCCAGTACTTC	CAVKGQGGQETQYF
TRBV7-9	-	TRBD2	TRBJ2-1	TGTGCCAGCAGCCATACTAGCGTGGTGGTCTACAATGAGCAGTTCTTC	CASSHTSVVVYNEQFF
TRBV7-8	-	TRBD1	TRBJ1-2	TGTGCCAGCAGCAAGACAGGGAACTATGGCTACACCTTC	CASSKTGNYGYTF
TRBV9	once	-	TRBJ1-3	TGTGCCAGCAGCGGTCATGCAGGGTTTGGAAACACCATATATTTT	CASSGHAGFGNTIYF
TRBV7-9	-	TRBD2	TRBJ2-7	TGTTCCAGCAGCTCCCGGACTAGCGGGAGCGGTGAGCAGTACTTC	CSSSSRTSGSGEQYF
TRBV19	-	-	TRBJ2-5	TGTGCCAGTAGTATTGGGCAGCAAGAGACCCAGTACTTC	CASSIGQQETQYF
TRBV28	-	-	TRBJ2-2	TGTGCCAGCAGTTTTCTCTCCGGGGGGAACACCGGGGAGCTGTTTTTT	CASSFLSGGNTGELFF
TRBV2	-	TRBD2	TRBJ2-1	TGTGCCAGCAGGCCGCCGGGACTAGCAGGGAATGAGCAGTTCTTC	CASRPPGLAGNEQFF
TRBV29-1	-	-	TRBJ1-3	TGCAGCGTCCAGAGGGGGTCTGGAAACACCATATATTTT	CSVQRGSGNTIYF
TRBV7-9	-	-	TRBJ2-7	TGTTCCAGCAGCGGAAGGCTTGACAGAGCCTACGAGCAGTACTTC	CSSSGRLDRAYEQYF
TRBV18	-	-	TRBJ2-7	TGTGCCAGCTCACCACCGTCACAGGGTAACTACGAGCAGTACTTC	CASSPPSQGNYEQYF
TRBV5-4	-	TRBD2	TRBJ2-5	TGTGCCAGCAGCTTGGCTCCCGGGGGGGCAGGGAGAGAGACCCAGTACTTC	CASSLAPGGAGRETQYF
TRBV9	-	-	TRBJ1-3	TGTGCCAGCACCCGAGGCGGGGTTGGGCCCTCTGGAAACACCATATATTTT	CASTRGGVGPSGNTIYF
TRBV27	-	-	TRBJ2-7	TGTGCCAGCAGTTCGGTTGGAGGCGAGCAGTACTTC	CASSSVGGEQYF
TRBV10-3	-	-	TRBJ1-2	TGTGCCATCACCCCCCTTAGGGGTGTTTATGGCTACACCTTC	CAITPLRGVYGYTF
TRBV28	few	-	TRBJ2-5	TGTGCCAGCAGTTTATCTAGCGAGACCCAGTACTTC	CASSLSSETQYF
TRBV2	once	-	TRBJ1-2	TGTGCCAGCAGTGAAGTTAACAGAGCGGATGGCTACACCTTC	CASSEVNRADGYTF
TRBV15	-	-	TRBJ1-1	TGTGCCACCAGCAGAGGAGGGGGAATGAACACTGAAGCTTTCTTT	CATSRGGGMNTEAFF
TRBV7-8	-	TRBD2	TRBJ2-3	TGTGCCAGCAGCTTTTTAGCGGGAGGGCGCACAGATACGCAGTATTTT	CASSFLAGGRTDTQYF
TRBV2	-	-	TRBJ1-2	TGTGCCAGCAGTGAAGTGCTGTTTATGGGGCAGGGAAAGGTTTACAATGGCTACACCTTC	CASSEVLFMGQGKVYNGYTF
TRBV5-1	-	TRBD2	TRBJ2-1	TGCGCCAGCAGCTTGGTCCTAGCGGGACGCTCCTACAATGAGCAGTTCTTC	CASSLVLAGRSYNEQFF
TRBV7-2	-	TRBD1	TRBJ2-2	TGTGCCAGCAGCGCGACAGGGTTCGCGAACACCGGGGAGCTGTTTTTT	CASSATGFANTGELFF
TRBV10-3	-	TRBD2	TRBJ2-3	TGTGCCATCGGGGGGGACTCCACAGATACGCAGTATTTT	CAIGGDSTDTQYF
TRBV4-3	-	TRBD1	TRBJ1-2	TGCGCCAGCAGCCAAGACAGGGGGCACAGCTATGGCTACACCTTC	CASSQDRGHSYGYTF
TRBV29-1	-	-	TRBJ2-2	TGCAGCGTGGCGGGACAGTTAAACACCGGGGAGCTGTTTTTT	CSVAGQLNTGELFF
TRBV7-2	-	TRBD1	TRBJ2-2	TGTGCCAGCAGCCCCCAAGGGGGCGATAACACCGGGGAGCTGTTTTTT	CASSPQGGDNTGELFF
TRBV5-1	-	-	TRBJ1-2	TGCGCCAGCAGCTTAGCCCAGGGTTCCGGCTACACCTTC	CASSLAQGSGYTF
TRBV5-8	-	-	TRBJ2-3	TGTGCCAGCAGCTTGAGCCTCACAGATACGCAGTATTTT	CASSLSLTDTQYF
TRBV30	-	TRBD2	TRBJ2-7	TGTGCCTGGAGTGTGGGGCTAGCGGAATACTACGAGCAGTACTTC	CAWSVGLAEYYEQYF
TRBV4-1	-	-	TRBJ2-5	TGCGCCAGCAGCCAAGATCATGGCTTCCAAGAGACCCAGTACTTC	CASSQDHGFQETQYF
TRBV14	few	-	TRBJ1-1	TGTGCCAGCAGCCAAGTGTCCGAGAGTGAAGCTTTCTTT	CASSQVSESEAFF
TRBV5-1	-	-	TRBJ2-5	TGCGCCAGCAGCTTGGCCGAGAGTAGCAGGGCCGAGACCCAGTACTTC	CASSLAESSRAETQYF
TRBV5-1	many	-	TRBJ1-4	TGCGCCAGCAGCTTGACCGGGACAAGTAATGAAAAACTGTTTTTT	CASSLTGTSNEKLFF
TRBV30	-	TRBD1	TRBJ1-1	TGTGCCGGCCTCAGGGGGATGAACACTGAAGCTTTCTTT	CAGLRGMNTEAFF
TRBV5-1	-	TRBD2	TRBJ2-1	TGCGCCAGCAGCACCTTAGCGGGAAATTACAATGAGCAGTTCTTC	CASSTLAGNYNEQFF